The 21 T cell receptor beta chains below all came from one sample that was sequenced in a study of T cells in Graves' hyperthyroidism and ophthalmopathy. TCR beta CDR3 sequences were amplified from RNA transcripts. TCR CDR3 underwent first-round RT-PCR with the HTBI primer set. One entry per CDR3 protein, called by TCRdb with MiXCR from the multiplex PCR reads. The data hold about 640,000 distinct CDR3 sequences, with 20% observed a single time. Sequencing input: blood. Source of these receptors: a man under 40 with Graves' ophthalmopathy.

This clonotype has more than one count but fewer than ten. V is TRBV11-2 and J is TRBJ2-3, with TRBD2 matching over 9 bases. With 5 bases clipped from V and 5 bases from J, the junction kept 17 bases outside the gene matches. There are 18 residues in the CDR3. Germline CDR1 reads SGHAT; CDR2 reads FQNNGV. The CDR3 region is CASSPGPGLARGGDTQYF. The CDR3 coding sequence is TGTGCCAGCAGCCCCGGTCCGGGACTAGCCCGAGGGGGAGATACGCAGTATTTT.

This clonotype was seen repeatedly, ten times or more. The germline gene is not matched at one end of the junction; a read error may be the cause. This sequence joins TRBV7-2 and TRBJ1-2; D uncertain. Germline CDR1 reads SGHTA; CDR2 reads FQGNSA. This CDR3 contains 14 residues. The CDR3 loop is CASSLVGSNSGYTF. The CDR3 nucleotides read TGTGCCAGCAGCTTAGTAGGCAGCAACTCTGGCTACACCTTC.

The chain couples TRBV9 to TRBJ1-2, with D perhaps matching TRBD1 (6 bases). This CDR3 is 14 amino acids long. Germline CDR1 reads SGDLS; CDR2 reads YYNGEE. V was pared by 3 bases and J by 1 base, with 10 bases between. This chain's CDR3 is CASSADRFNYGYTF. CDR3 sequence (DNA): TGTGCCAGCAGCGCCGACAGGTTTAACTATGGCTACACCTTC.

The chain employs TRBV29-1 and TRBJ2-7; the D is unclear. Germline-derived CDR1 and CDR2 are SQVTM and ANQGSEA. The CDR3 length is 11 residues. With 6 bases removed from V and 3 bases from J, the gap between germline ends came to 9 bases. This chain's CDR3 is CSVSYGYEQYF. As DNA, the CDR3 is TGCAGCGTGTCTTATGGCTACGAGCAGTACTTC.

V gene TRBV5-5 combines with J gene TRBJ1-1, with 8 bases lining up with TRBD1. The CDR3 has 17 amino acids. Looked up from germline, CDR1 is SGHKS and CDR2 is YYEKEE (reference sequence). V gave up 4 bases and J gave up 1 base; unmatched junction bases: 12. As DNA, the CDR3 is TGTGCCAGCAGCGCAAGACAGGGGCAGATTTCGAACACTGAAGCTTTCTTT. This encodes CASSARQGQISNTEAFF.

This clonotype appeared many times. The chain is built from TRBV5-1 and TRBJ1-4, with D hard to call. V lost 0 bases and J 4 bases, leaving 7 bases between the germline ends. Germline V lookup: CDR1 SGHRS, CDR2 YFSETQ. CDR3 length: 14 residues. The CDR3 coding sequence is TGCGCCAGCAGCTTGGACCGGGTTAATGAAAAACTGTTTTTT. It encodes CASSLDRVNEKLFF.

The DNA for the CDR3 is TGTGCCAGCAGACCACAGGGTTCCGAGCAGTACTTC. As protein: CASRPQGSEQYF. The chain links TRBV6-2 or TRBV6-3 to TRBJ2-7; TRBD1 is a possible D gene (6 bases). Deletions cut 6 bases from V and 6 bases from J, with 12 bases between. Germline values: CDR1 MNHEY, CDR2 SVGEGT. This CDR3 has 12 amino acids.

V and J are TRBV27 and TRBJ1-5, with D unclear. This CDR3 spans 14 amino acids. Trimming removed 4 bases from V and 6 bases from J, with 13 bases in between. The germline gives CDR1 MNHEY, CDR2 SMNVEV (reference sequence). CDR3 DNA: TGTGCCAGCAGTTCCCTCAGAGTTGGTCAGCCCCAGCATTTT. Its protein product is CASSSLRVGQPQHF.

This clonotype was seen a single time. The rearrangement links TRBV18 to TRBJ1-5; D possibly corresponds to TRBD1 (6 bases). This CDR3 has 17 residues. V dropped 4 bases and J dropped 2 bases, with 18 bases sitting between them. The germline V gene has CDR1 KGHSH and CDR2 LQKENI. In nucleotides, the CDR3 is TGTGCCAGCTCACGGGGCTTGGGGGCAGATGGCAATCAGCCCCAGCATTTT. It is translated as CASSRGLGADGNQPQHF.

This clonotype appeared many times. V and J are TRBV28 and TRBJ1-1; TRBD1 is a possible D gene (5 bases). Looked up from germline, CDR1 is MDHEN and CDR2 is SYDVKM. The germline V and J ends were trimmed by 2 bases and 7 bases, with 17 bases remaining between them. The CDR3 is 15 residues long. CDR3 nucleotides: TGTGCCAGCAGTTTAGGAGTGTGGGGGGAGGGTGAAGCTTTCTTT. Translated: CASSLGVWGEGEAFF.

This rearrangement joins TRBV30 to TRBJ1-5, with 8 bases lining up with TRBD1. J was trimmed by 7 bases and V by 3 bases; bases with no gene match: 5. CDR3 length equals 13 residues. Per the germline V gene, CDR1 is GTSNPN and CDR2 is SVGIG (reference sequence). CDR3 nucleotide sequence: TGTGCCTGGAGCCCACAGGGGGAACAGCCCCAGCATTTT. Its translation: CAWSPQGEQPQHF.

This clonotype was seen a handful of times. V is TRBV29-1 and J is TRBJ2-3; D is unresolved. The CDR3 totals 8 residues. CDR1 and CDR2 from the germline V gene are SQVTM and ANQGSEA. CDR3 amino acids: CGADTQYF. The CDR3 DNA reads TGCGGCGCAGATACGCAGTATTTT.

The genes are TRBV11-2 and TRBJ2-4; unclear D gene. In germline, CDR1 is SGHAT, CDR2 FQNNGV. Trimming stripped 5 bases from V and 0 bases from J, with 8 bases between. The CDR3 spans 14 residues. CDR3 region: CASSGVIAKNIQYF. The CDR3 DNA reads as TGTGCCAGCAGCGGTGTAATAGCCAAAAACATTCAGTACTTC.

There are a few counts of this clonotype. V gene TRBV3-1 combines with J gene TRBJ2-7, with 7 bases fitting TRBD2. V lost 11 bases to trimming and J lost 7 bases; unmatched junction nucleotides: 17. The CDR3 loop spans 14 amino acids. From germline, CDR1 is LGHDT and CDR2 YNNKEL (reference sequence). The CDR3 loop reads CAPTGAGAGVEQYF. CDR3 DNA: TGTGCCCCCACTGGGGCGGGAGCCGGGGTAGAGCAGTACTTC.

Only a few counts were recorded for this clonotype. The CDR3 DNA reads TGTGCCAGCAGTGCCCCGGGGGGGGACTATGGCTACACCTTC. Its protein product is CASSAPGGDYGYTF. The rearrangement links TRBV25-1 to TRBJ1-2; a possible D gene is TRBD1 (5 bases). The V end lost 4 bases, the J end lost 3 bases, and 12 bases lay between the germline ends. Germline loops: CDR1 MGHDK, CDR2 SYGVNS. The CDR3 spans 14 residues.

This chain joins TRBV20-1 and TRBJ2-2, with 10 bases aligning to TRBD1. This CDR3 contains 17 residues. CDR1 is DFQATT, CDR2 SNEGSKA, per germline (reference sequence). The J segment lost 0 bases and the V segment lost 3 bases, leaving 7 bases of the junction unmatched. The DNA of the CDR3 is TGCAGTGCTAGTGACAGGGGGCCAACTTCGAACACCGGGGAGCTGTTTTTT. Its translation is CSASDRGPTSNTGELFF.

This clonotype has just a few counts. This sequence joins TRBV28 and TRBJ1-6; 9 positions agree with TRBD1. The CDR3 spans 16 residues. From germline, CDR1 is MDHEN and CDR2 SYDVKM. V gave up 6 bases and J gave up 11 bases; unmatched junction bases: 14. CDR3 protein: CASRSNRDRVWPPLHF. The CDR3 coding sequence is TGTGCCAGCAGATCCAACCGGGACAGGGTATGGCCACCCCTCCACTTT.

This clonotype showed up many times. The genes are TRBV6-6 and TRBJ2-1, with 7 bases matching TRBD2. After removal of 0 bases from V and 2 bases from J, the junction contained 4 bases not matched to a gene. The CDR3 sequence is 16 residues long. CDR1 and CDR2 (germline): MNHNY, SVGAGI (reference sequence). CDR3 protein: CASSYSASGTYNEQFF. CDR3 in DNA: TGTGCCAGCAGTTACTCGGCTAGCGGAACCTACAATGAGCAGTTCTTC.

This sequence joins TRBV4-3 and TRBJ2-4; maybe TRBD1 (6 bases). Per the germline V gene, CDR1 is LGHNA and CDR2 is YSLEER. V gave up 3 bases and J gave up 3 bases, with 18 bases separating them. The CDR3 has 17 residues. CDR3 sequence (DNA): TGCGCCAGCAGCCAGCTTTACAGGGAACGAGGCAAAAACATTCAGTACTTC. Its translation is CASSQLYRERGKNIQYF.

The table lists this clonotype with a few counts. J is TRBJ1-5 and V is TRBV28; no clear D. The CDR3 loop spans 14 amino acids. Germline V gene lookup returns CDR1 MDHEN and CDR2 SYDVKM. Trimming left V 6 bases short and J 3 bases short, with 12 bases between. The CDR3 DNA is TGTGCCAGCAGCCCTTCGGGCAACAATCAGCCCCAGCATTTT. This codes for CASSPSGNNQPQHF.

J is TRBJ2-5 and V is TRBV5-6; 10 nucleotides line up with TRBD2. The CDR3 has 16 amino acids. With V trimmed by 0 bases and J by 1 base, 3 bases remained unmatched. The germline CDR1 and CDR2 sequences are SGHDT and YYEEEE. The CDR3, as DNA: TGTGCCAGCAGCTTGGAACTAGCGGGACTCCAAGAGACCCAGTACTTC. This codes for CASSLELAGLQETQYF.